The rows below give T cell receptor beta chains drawn from one sample of a study of identical twins. TCRdb called the 5' RACE reads again in MiXCR, with one record for every CDR3 protein. The data show roughly 1,500,000 distinct CDR3 sequences, about 30% seen once. The sequencing input was cord blood. Receptors were obtained from a newborn girl in good health. Both conserved end residues are part of each CDR3. A D gene is named only where the DNA matches it firmly. Some rows have no size entry. The others give once, few or many, or a class for an expanded clone.

CDR3 | DNA | size | D | J | V
CASSAHQLGSSHEQYF | TGTGCCAGCAGTGCCCATCAACTAGGGTCTTCGCACGAGCAGTACTTC | . | . | TRBJ2-7 | TRBV2
CASSVESGSQQYF | TGTGCCAGCAGCGTAGAAAGCGGGAGTCAGCAGTACTTC | once | TRBD2 | TRBJ2-7 | TRBV9
CATSVTTSGFDEQFF | TGTGCCACCAGTGTGACGACTAGCGGGTTCGATGAGCAGTTCTTC | . | TRBD2 | TRBJ2-1 | TRBV24-1
CASSLSGSGSNEQFF | TGTGCCAGCAGCTTAAGCGGGAGTGGTTCCAATGAGCAGTTCTTC | . | TRBD2 | TRBJ2-1 | TRBV11-3
CASSQTPAGPYEQYF | TGTGCCAGCAGCCAGACCCCGGCGGGACCCTACGAGCAGTACTTC | . | . | TRBJ2-7 | TRBV7-2
CASSYGTAKNQPQHF | TGTGCCAGCAGCTACGGGACAGCCAAAAATCAGCCCCAGCATTTT | . | TRBD1 | TRBJ1-5 | TRBV3-1
CASIQGRADTQYF | TGTGCCAGCATACAGGGTCGGGCAGATACGCAGTATTTT | few | . | TRBJ2-3 | TRBV2
CASSFQRSSYEQYF | TGTGCCAGCAGCTTCCAGCGGAGCTCCTACGAGCAGTACTTC | many | . | TRBJ2-7 | TRBV13
CASSRTSVAGTQYF | TGTGCCAGCAGCCGGACTAGTGTAGCGGGGACCCAGTACTTC | few | TRBD2 | TRBJ2-5 | TRBV14
CASSGNQETQYF | TGCGCCAGCAGCGGAAACCAAGAGACCCAGTACTTC | many | . | TRBJ2-5 | TRBV5-1
CSVATSGFYEQYF | TGCAGCGTTGCCACTAGCGGGTTTTACGAGCAGTACTTC | many | TRBD2 | TRBJ2-7 | TRBV29-1
CASSSPGNEQYF | TGTGCCAGCAGCTCGCCGGGGAACGAGCAGTACTTC | few | . | TRBJ2-7 | TRBV7-6
CASRFRDRGNYGYTF | TGTGCCAGCAGATTCCGGGACAGGGGGAACTATGGCTACACCTTC | . | TRBD1 | TRBJ1-2 | TRBV27
CASSPQPSTVNEQFF | TGTGCCAGCAGCCCTCAACCCAGTACGGTCAATGAGCAGTTCTTC | . | . | TRBJ2-1 | TRBV28
CASSDSLSSNRRGEQYF | TGTGCCAGCTCCGACAGTTTGTCATCCAACCGTAGGGGCGAGCAGTACTTC | few | . | TRBJ2-7 | TRBV6-6
CASSLFSGGGLLQETQYF | TGTGCCAGCAGCTTATTTTCCGGGGGAGGGCTACTCCAAGAGACCCAGTACTTC | few | TRBD2 | TRBJ2-5 | TRBV7-2
CASSFLLGLAGAKTQYF | TGTGCCAGCAGCTTTCTTCTCGGACTAGCGGGGGCGAAGACCCAGTACTTC | . | TRBD2 | TRBJ2-5 | TRBV7-2
CASSNPTATGAQETRYF | TGTGCCAGCAGTAACCCCACAGCCACAGGGGCACAAGAGACCCGGTACTTC | once | TRBD1 | TRBJ2-5 | TRBV25-1
CASSLPGGLVSEQYF | TGTGCCAGCAGTTTGCCAGGGGGCCTGGTAAGCGAGCAGTACTTC | . | TRBD1 | TRBJ2-7 | TRBV28
CASRAAGGEFNYGCTF | TGTGCCAGCAGGGCCGCGGGAGGGGAGTTTAACTATGGCTGCACCTTC | . | . | TRBJ1-2 | TRBV6-1
CASSQEIGTPNNEQYF | TGTGCCAGCAGCCAAGAAATCGGGACCCCGAACAATGAGCAGTACTTC | . | . | TRBJ2-7 | TRBV3-1
CSAAQGASYEQYF | TGCAGTGCTGCTCAGGGGGCCTCCTACGAGCAGTACTTC | . | TRBD1 | TRBJ2-7 | TRBV20-1
CSASPPGAKNIQYF | TGCAGTGCTAGTCCCCCAGGGGCCAAAAACATTCAGTACTTC | few | . | TRBJ2-4 | TRBV20-1
CASSFPSTSGRAAYNEQFF | TGCGCCAGCAGTTTCCCCTCCACTAGCGGGAGGGCCGCCTACAATGAGCAGTTCTTC | few | TRBD2 | TRBJ2-1 | TRBV5-1
CTNTKTAYGYTF | TGCACCAATACTAAGACGGCGTATGGCTACACCTTC | . | . | TRBJ1-2 | TRBV20-1
CASSQSLPSTDTQYF | TGCGCCAGCAGCCAGTCCCTACCGAGCACAGATACGCAGTATTTT | few | . | TRBJ2-3 | TRBV4-1
CASSVQNTGSGTQYF | TGTGCCAGCAGCGTCCAAAATACAGGGTCTGGGACCCAGTACTTC | few | . | TRBJ2-5 | TRBV7-9
CASRQSRQPGLTQFF | TGCGCCAGCAGACAATCCCGCCAACCGGGACTAACGCAGTTCTTC | many | TRBD2 | TRBJ2-1 | TRBV5-1
CASSQGEVAGGLRDTQYF | TGTGCCAGCAGCCAAGGGGAAGTAGCGGGGGGGCTTAGAGATACGCAGTATTTT | . | TRBD2 | TRBJ2-3 | TRBV4-2
CSARPTSGYEQYF | TGCAGTGCTAGACCCACTAGCGGCTACGAGCAGTACTTC | . | TRBD2 | TRBJ2-7 | TRBV20-1
CSARTALAGRGDTQYF | TGCAGTGCTAGAACAGCACTAGCGGGAAGGGGGGATACGCAGTATTTT | . | TRBD2 | TRBJ2-3 | TRBV20-1